This T cell receptor beta chain was found in a study of T cell responses to AZD1222 COVID-19 vaccine. Study in general: Second doses at about 4 or about 12 weeks were pooled.

Clones were read by immunoSEQ multiplex PCR, and TCRdb kept only the in-frame ones, dropping some. The table records around 130,000 clones, approximately 90% of them present only once. The clonotype comes from an adult in good health. Sample: peripheral blood, taken on day 0 of AZD1222 vaccination.

CDR3 residues: CASSKTVTGARNYGYTF. In DNA, the CDR3 is TGTGCCAGCAGCAAAACGGTAACAGGGGCACGAAACTATGGCTACACCTTC. The chain carries TRBV21-1 and TRBJ1-2; the D segment call TRBD1 is taken from the table without a DNA check. TRBV21-1 is tagged as a pseudogene. The length of the CDR3 is 17 residues.